The next 4 T cell receptor beta chains were all read from a single sample in a study of shared clonotypes between healthy human individuals. CD45RO-negative, CCR7-positively selected cells formed the naive CD8 fraction, excluding terminally differentiated effector memory CD45RA+ cells. Measured with immunoSEQ multiplex PCR; TCRdb has only the in-frame clones, and not every one. The sample includes some 740,000 clones, more than 85% of them seen just once. The specimen sequenced was naive CD8+ T cells sorted from blood. The receptors shown here come from a man under 40 in good health.

V and J are TRBV4-3 and TRBJ2-7; tentatively, D is TRBD2 (5 bases). Germline values: CDR1 LGHNA, CDR2 YSLEER. V gave up 0 bases and J gave up 1 base, with 13 bases separating them. This CDR3 is built from 16 residues. The CDR3 loop reads CASSQEGGSISYEQYF. CDR3 nucleotide sequence: TGCGCCAGCAGCCAAGAAGGAGGCAGCATATCCTACGAGCAGTACTTC.

The rearrangement links TRBV4-3 to TRBJ2-7; the match to TRBD1 covers 8 bases. Trimming removed 1 base from V and 4 bases from J; junction bases left unmatched: 6. Per the germline V gene, CDR1 is LGHNA and CDR2 is YSLEER. The CDR3 runs to 15 residues. CDR3 sequence (DNA): TGCGCCAGCAGCCAAGCGGAGACAGGGGTTTACGAGCAGTACTTC. It codes for CASSQAETGVYEQYF.

J is TRBJ1-1 and V is TRBV5-1; possible D gene TRBD1, 5 bases. This CDR3 comprises 15 residues. Germline V gene data show CDR1 as SGHRS and CDR2 as YFSETQ. Trimming removed 0 bases from V and 1 base from J, with 10 bases in between. The CDR3 nucleotides read TGCGCCAGCAGCTTGGCGGGGGTGGGGAACACTGAAGCTTTCTTT. The encoded protein is CASSLAGVGNTEAFF.

J is TRBJ2-2 and V is TRBV7-9; 8 nucleotides align to TRBD2. V lost 5 bases, J lost 3 bases, and 8 bases stayed unmatched. CDR3 length: 16 amino acids. Germline CDR1 SEHNR, CDR2 FQNEAQ (reference sequence). CDR3 bases: TGTGCCAGCAGCCACCACGGGGGGGGGCACACCGGGGAGCTGTTTTTT. Protein: CASSHHGGGHTGELFF.